This T cell receptor beta chain was captured in a study of control samples from healthy donors and cancer patients. The germline V gene encodes CDR1 MNHEY and CDR2 SMNVEV (reference sequence). CDR3 length: 14 amino acids. Trimming left V 2 bases short and J 3 bases short, with 11 bases between. The data were produced by immunoSEQ multiplex PCR, yet TCRdb's version contains in-frame clones alone and is incomplete. The sample has about 130,000 clones, 88% seen once; the top ten hold roughly 3.2%. Sequenced: blood. This clonotype originated in a man between 50 and 59 years old in good health. This sequence joins TRBV27 and TRBJ2-7; D is perhaps TRBD1 (6 bases). The CDR3: CASSLVQGNYEQYF. The CDR3 bases are TGTGCCAGCAGTTTAGTACAGGGTAACTACGAGCAGTACTTC.